Listed below are T cell receptor beta chains from one sample, sequenced in a study of molecular identifiers for immune sequencing clone quantification. TCRdb re-derived calls from the PCR reads in MiXCR, one entry per CDR3 protein. Here the sample spans approximately 550,000 distinct CDR3 sequences, about a fifth being singletons. Sequenced input: naive CD8+ T cells from blood, with Jurkat cell RNA spiked in. These TCRs come from a human donor in good health. Some libraries in this study had Jurkat cell RNA spiked in. Each CDR3 is given with its conserved first and last residue. The D gene is left open where the match is weak. Some rows mark clone size as missing; the rest say once, few, many or name a class of expanded clone.

J	V	D	size	CDR3	DNA
TRBJ2-3	TRBV6-5	.	.	CASGYSVTDTQYF	TGTGCCAGCGGTTACTCCGTTACAGATACGCAGTATTTT
TRBJ2-7	TRBV6-1	.	.	CASTRFGTAGYEQYF	TGTGCCAGCACTCGGTTCGGGACTGCGGGCTACGAGCAGTACTTC
TRBJ1-2	TRBV6-5	.	many	CASSYGRSAYGYTF	TGTGCCAGCAGTTACGGGCGATCGGCGTATGGCTACACCTTC
TRBJ2-1	TRBV4-1	.	many	CASSQDNTGELNNEQFF	TGCGCCAGCAGCCAAGATAATACGGGGGAGTTGAACAATGAGCAGTTCTTC
TRBJ2-3	TRBV7-3	TRBD2	.	CTSSLLAGGPETQYF	TGTACCAGCAGCTTACTAGCGGGAGGCCCTGAGACGCAGTATTTT
TRBJ2-1	TRBV2	.	few	CASSRRQATTYNEQFF	TGTGCCAGCAGTCGACGACAGGCCACTACGTACAATGAGCAGTTCTTC
TRBJ2-7	TRBV28	.	many	CASSLYEGYEQYF	TGTGCCAGTAGCCTCTACGAGGGGTACGAGCAGTACTTC
TRBJ2-5	TRBV25-1	.	.	CASSDGVTQLF	TGTGCCAGCAGTGATGGAGTGACCCAGCTCTTC
TRBJ2-1	TRBV6-2/TRBV6-3	.	.	CASSPYRASYNEQFF	TGTGCCAGCAGCCCCTATAGAGCGAGCTACAATGAGCAGTTCTTC
TRBJ2-7	TRBV7-2	.	few	CASSLDGGLYEQYF	TGTGCCAGCAGCTTAGACGGGGGTCTCTACGAGCAGTACTTC
TRBJ2-1	TRBV19	TRBD2	many	CASSGTSGTYNEQFF	TGTGCCAGTAGCGGTACTAGCGGGACTTACAATGAGCAGTTCTTC
TRBJ2-3	TRBV29-1	TRBD2	.	CSVEIAGEPSTDTQYF	TGCAGCGTTGAAATAGCGGGAGAGCCCAGCACAGATACGCAGTATTTT
TRBJ2-5	TRBV28	.	many	CASSLNTQETQYF	TGTGCCAGCAGTTTGAACACCCAAGAGACCCAGTACTTC
TRBJ2-2	TRBV7-6	.	.	CASSLVRGYEQPGELFF	TGTGCCAGCAGCTTAGTAAGGGGGTACGAGCAACCCGGGGAGCTGTTTTTT
TRBJ1-5	TRBV28	.	.	CASSPRGIQPQHF	TGTGCCAGCTCCCCTCGGGGGATTCAGCCCCAGCATTTT
TRBJ2-3	TRBV24-1	TRBD2	.	CATSDPGTSGVAGPDTQYF	TGTGCCACCAGTGACCCCGGGACTAGCGGGGTGGCAGGGCCAGATACGCAGTATTTT